Sequencing of this TCR beta chain was carried out in a study of spatial heterogeneity in lung cancer. Study-wide points: Tumor mutation counts were tracked by expanded intratumoral alpha and beta TCR counts.

The CDR3 spans 14 residues. The V end lost 4 bases, the J end lost 0 bases, and 10 bases lay between the germline ends. Germline assignment: CDR1 SGHRS and CDR2 YFSETQ. By frequency in the sample, this clonotype is medium-sized. Its antigen is undetermined. Time point: sample taken at primary tumor resection. TCRdb passed the 5' RACE reads through MiXCR, listing each CDR3 protein once. The repertoire has approximately 1,200 distinct CDR3 sequences, more than 15% of them found once; the top ten carry roughly 23%. The chain links TRBV5-1 to TRBJ2-5; perhaps D is TRBD1 or TRBD2 (6 bases each). This material consisted of lung tumor tissue, taken at surgery. The receptor was derived from a male donor with early-stage non-small cell lung cancer. The CDR3 nucleotides are TGCGCCAGCAGCCTCGGGGGCTACCAAGAGACCCAGTACTTC. Its translation is CASSLGGYQETQYF. The complete variable domain, with remaining parts taken from reference TRBV5-1 and TRBJ2-5, reads KAGVTQTPRYLIKTRGQQVTLSCSPISGHRSVSWYQQTPGQGLQFLFEYFSETQRNKGNFPGRFSGRQFSNSRSEMNVSTLELGDSALYLCASSLGGYQETQYFGPGTRLLVL.